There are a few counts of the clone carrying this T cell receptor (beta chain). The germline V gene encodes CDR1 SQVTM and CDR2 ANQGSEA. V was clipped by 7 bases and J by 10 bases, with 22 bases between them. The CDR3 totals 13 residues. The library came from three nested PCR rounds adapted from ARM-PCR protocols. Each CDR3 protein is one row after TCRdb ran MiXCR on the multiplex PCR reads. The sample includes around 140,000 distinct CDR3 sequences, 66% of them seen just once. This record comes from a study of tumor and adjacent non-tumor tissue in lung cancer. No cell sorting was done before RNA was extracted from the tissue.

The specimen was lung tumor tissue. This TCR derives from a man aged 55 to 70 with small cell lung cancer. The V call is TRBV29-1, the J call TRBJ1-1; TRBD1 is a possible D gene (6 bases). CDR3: CSAVGGQGGRAFF. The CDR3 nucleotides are TGCAGCGCTGTGGGGGGGCAGGGTGGTCGAGCTTTCTTT.